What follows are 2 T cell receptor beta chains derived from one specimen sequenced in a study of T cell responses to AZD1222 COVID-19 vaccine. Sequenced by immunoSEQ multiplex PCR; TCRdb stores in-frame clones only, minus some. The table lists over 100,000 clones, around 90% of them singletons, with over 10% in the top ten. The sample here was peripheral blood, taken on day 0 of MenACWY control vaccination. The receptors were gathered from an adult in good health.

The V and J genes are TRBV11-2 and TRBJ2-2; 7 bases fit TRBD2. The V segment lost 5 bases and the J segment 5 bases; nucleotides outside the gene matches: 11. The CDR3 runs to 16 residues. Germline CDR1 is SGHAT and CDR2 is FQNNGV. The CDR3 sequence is CASSARTSSGTGELFF. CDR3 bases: TGTGCCAGCAGCGCCCGAACCTCTAGCGGTACCGGGGAGCTGTTTTTT.

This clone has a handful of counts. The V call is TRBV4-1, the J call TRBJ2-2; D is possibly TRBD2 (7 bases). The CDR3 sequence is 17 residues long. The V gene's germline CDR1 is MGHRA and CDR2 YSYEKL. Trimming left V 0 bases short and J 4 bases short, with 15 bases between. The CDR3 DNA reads TGCGCCAGCAGCCAAGACCGGGGGGCGGCGACCACCGGGGAGCTGTTTTTT. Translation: CASSQDRGAATTGELFF.